The source of this TCR beta chain is a study of blood T cell repertoires in COVID-19. Turning to the study itself: The United States, Italy and Spain supplied acute and convalescent COVID-19 samples. Nucleic acid was either cDNA or gDNA, and it came from T cells, B-cell-depleted T cells, or PBMCs.

Points on this clone: Other nucleotide sequences from this sample produce the same CDR3.

Authors' data handling: Reference gene primer amplification gave estimated nucleated cell counts. TCRdb's table, derived via immunoSEQ multiplex PCR, lists solely in-frame clones and lacks some. D and trimming come from the DNA, and the V and J calls and clone size come from that table. The sample consists of about 95,000 clones, about four fifths of them appearing once. Germline values: CDR1 KGHSH, CDR2 LQKENI. With 5 bases removed from V and 3 bases from J, the gap between germline ends came to 8 bases. The CDR3 runs to 13 residues. This chain connects TRBV18 to TRBJ1-5; D is undetermined. The TCR was taken from a human donor in a cohort sampled during active COVID-19. The sample taken for sequencing was peripheral blood. CDR3: CASSGQDNQPQHF. The CDR3 bases are TGTGCCAGCTCAGGGCAGGACAATCAGCCCCAGCATTTT.